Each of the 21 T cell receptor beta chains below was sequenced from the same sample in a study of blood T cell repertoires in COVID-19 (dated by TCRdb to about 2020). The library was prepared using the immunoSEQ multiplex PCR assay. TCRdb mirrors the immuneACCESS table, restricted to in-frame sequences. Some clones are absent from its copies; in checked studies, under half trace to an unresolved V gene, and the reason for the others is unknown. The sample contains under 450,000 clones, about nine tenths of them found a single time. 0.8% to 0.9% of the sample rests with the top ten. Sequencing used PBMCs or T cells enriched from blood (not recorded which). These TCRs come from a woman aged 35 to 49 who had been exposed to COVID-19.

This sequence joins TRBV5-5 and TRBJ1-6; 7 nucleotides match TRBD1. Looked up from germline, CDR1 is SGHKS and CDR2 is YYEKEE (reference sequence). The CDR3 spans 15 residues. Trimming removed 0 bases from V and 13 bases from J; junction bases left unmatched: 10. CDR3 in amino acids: CASSLESRTGLPLHF. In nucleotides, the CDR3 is TGTGCCAGCAGCTTGGAAAGTCGGACAGGCTTGCCCCTCCACTTT.

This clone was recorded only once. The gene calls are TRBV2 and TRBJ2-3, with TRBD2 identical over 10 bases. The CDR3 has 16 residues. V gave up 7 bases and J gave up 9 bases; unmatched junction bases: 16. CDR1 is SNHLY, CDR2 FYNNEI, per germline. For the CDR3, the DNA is TGTGCCAGCAAGACTGGAGCGGGGGGGCTGTTGTTCACGCAGTATTTT. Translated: CASKTGAGGLLFTQYF.

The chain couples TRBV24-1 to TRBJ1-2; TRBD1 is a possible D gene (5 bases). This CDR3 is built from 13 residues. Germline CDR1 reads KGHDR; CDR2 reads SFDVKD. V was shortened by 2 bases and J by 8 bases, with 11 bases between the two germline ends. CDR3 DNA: TGTGCCACCAGTGATTCAGGGTATGGGGGCTACACCTTC. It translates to CATSDSGYGGYTF.

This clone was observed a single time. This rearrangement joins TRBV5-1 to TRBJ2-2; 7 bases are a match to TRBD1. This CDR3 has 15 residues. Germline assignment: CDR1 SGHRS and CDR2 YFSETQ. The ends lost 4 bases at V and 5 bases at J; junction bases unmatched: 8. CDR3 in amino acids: CASSIDRVGTGELFF. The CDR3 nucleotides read TGCGCCAGCAGCATTGACAGGGTTGGGACCGGGGAGCTGTTTTTT.

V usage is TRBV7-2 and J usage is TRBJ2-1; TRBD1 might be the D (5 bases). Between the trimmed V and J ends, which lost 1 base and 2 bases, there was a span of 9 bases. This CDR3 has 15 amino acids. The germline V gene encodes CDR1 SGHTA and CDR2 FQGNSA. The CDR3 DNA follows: TGTGCCAGCAGCTTAGAGGCCAGGGCCTACAATGAGCAGTTCTTC. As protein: CASSLEARAYNEQFF.

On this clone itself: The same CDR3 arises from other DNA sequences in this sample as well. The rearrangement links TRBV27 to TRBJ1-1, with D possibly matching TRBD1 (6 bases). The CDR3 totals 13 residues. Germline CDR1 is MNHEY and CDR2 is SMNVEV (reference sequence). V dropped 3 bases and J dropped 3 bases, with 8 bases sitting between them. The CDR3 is CASSLGQHTEAFF. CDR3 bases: TGTGCCAGCAGTTTGGGACAACACACTGAAGCTTTCTTT.

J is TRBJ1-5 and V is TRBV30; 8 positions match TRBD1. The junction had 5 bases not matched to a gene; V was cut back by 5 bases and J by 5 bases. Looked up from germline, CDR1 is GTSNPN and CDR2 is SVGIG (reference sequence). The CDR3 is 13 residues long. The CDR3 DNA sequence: TGTGCCTGGGCGATGGGACAGGATCAGCCCCAGCATTTT. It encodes CAWAMGQDQPQHF. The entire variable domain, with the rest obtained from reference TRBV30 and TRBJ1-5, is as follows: SQTIHQWPATLVQPVGSPLSLECTVEGTSNPNLYWYRQAAGRGLQLLFYSVGIGQISSEVPQNLSASRPQDRQFILSSKKLLLSDSGFYLCAWAMGQDQPQHFGDGTRLSIL.

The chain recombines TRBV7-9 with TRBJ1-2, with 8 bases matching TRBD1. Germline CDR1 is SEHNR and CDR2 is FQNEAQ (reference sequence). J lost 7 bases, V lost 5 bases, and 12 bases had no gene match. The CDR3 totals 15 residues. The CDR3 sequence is CASSPPDRELGGYTF. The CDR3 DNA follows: TGTGCCAGCAGCCCCCCGGACAGGGAATTGGGTGGCTACACCTTC.

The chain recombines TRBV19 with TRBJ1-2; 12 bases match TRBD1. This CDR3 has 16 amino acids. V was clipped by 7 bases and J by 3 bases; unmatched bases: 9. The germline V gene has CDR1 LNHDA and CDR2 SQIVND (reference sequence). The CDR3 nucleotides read TGTGCCAGTAAAGGGACAGGGGGCGAGGGGGACTATGGCTACACCTTC. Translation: CASKGTGGEGDYGYTF.

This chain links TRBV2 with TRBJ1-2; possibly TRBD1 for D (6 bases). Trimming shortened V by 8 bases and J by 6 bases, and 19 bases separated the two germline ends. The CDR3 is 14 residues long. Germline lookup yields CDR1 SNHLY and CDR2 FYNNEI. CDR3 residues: CASPSPGAQDGYTF. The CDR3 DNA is TGTGCCAGCCCCAGTCCAGGGGCGCAAGATGGCTACACCTTC.

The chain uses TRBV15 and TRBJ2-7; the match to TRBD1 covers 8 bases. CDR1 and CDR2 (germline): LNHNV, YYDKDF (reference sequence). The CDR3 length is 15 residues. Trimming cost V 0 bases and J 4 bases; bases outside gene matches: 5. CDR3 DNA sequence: TGTGCCACCAGCAGAGATATGGGACAGGTGTACGAGCAGTACTTC. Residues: CATSRDMGQVYEQYF.

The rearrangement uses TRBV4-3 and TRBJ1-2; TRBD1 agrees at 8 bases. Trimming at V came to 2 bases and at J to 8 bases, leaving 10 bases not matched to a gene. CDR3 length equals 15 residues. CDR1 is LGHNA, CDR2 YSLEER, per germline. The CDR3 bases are TGCGCCAGCAGCCAACCGGGACAGGCGATTGGCGGCTACACCTTC. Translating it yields CASSQPGQAIGGYTF.

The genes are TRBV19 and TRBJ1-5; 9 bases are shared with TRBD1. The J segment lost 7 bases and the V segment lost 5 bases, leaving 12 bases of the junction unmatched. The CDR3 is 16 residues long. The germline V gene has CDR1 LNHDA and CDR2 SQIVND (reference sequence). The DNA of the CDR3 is TGTGCCAGTAGTCCAGTTTTGGGACAGGGCAGACAGCCCCAGCATTTT. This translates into CASSPVLGQGRQPQHF.

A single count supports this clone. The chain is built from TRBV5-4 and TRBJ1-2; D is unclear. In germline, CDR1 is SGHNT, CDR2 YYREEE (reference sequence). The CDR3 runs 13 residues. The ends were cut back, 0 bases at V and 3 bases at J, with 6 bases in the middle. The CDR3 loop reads CASSLDADYGYTF. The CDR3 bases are TGTGCCAGCAGCTTGGATGCGGACTATGGCTACACCTTC.

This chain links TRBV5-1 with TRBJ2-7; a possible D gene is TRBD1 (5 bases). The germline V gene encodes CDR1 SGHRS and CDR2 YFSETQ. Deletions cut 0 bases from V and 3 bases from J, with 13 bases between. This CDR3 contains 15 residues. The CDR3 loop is CASSLAAGIHYEQYF. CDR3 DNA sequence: TGCGCCAGCAGCTTGGCGGCAGGGATCCACTACGAGCAGTACTTC.

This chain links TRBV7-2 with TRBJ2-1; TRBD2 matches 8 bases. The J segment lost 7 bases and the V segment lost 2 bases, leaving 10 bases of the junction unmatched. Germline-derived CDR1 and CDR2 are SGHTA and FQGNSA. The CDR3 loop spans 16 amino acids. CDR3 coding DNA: TGTGCCAGCAGCTTATACCGGGGGGGCGGTCAGAATGAGCAGTTCTTC. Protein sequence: CASSLYRGGGQNEQFF.

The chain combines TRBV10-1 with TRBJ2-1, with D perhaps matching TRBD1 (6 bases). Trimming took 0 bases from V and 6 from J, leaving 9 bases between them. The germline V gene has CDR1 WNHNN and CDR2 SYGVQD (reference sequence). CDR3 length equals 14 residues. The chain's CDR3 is CASSESGTLNEQFF. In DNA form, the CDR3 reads TGCGCCAGCAGTGAGTCCGGGACACTCAATGAGCAGTTCTTC.

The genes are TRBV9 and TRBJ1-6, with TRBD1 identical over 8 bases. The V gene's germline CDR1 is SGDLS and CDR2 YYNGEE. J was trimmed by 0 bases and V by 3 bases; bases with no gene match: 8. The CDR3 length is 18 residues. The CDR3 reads CASSAGQGKGSYNSPLHF. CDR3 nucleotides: TGTGCCAGCAGCGCCGGACAGGGAAAAGGCTCCTATAATTCACCCCTCCACTTT.

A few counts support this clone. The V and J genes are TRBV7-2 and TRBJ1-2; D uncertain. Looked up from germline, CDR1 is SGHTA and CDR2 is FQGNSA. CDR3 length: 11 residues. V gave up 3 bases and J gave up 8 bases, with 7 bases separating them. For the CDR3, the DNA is TGTGCCAGCAGCTTCACAACAGGCTACACCTTC. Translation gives CASSFTTGYTF.

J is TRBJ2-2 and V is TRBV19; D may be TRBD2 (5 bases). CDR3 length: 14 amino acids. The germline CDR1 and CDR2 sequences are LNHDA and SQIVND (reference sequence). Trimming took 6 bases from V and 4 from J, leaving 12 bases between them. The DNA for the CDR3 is TGTGCCAGTAGCCTATATGCGGGCACCGGGGAGCTGTTTTTT. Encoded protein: CASSLYAGTGELFF.

CDR3 in DNA: TGCAGTGCTAGTCCCTTATCAGGGGCAGATACGCAGTATTTT. Translated, it gives CSASPLSGADTQYF. This chain uses TRBV20-1 with TRBJ2-3; D is possibly TRBD1 (6 bases). CDR3 length: 14 residues. Germline assignment: CDR1 DFQATT and CDR2 SNEGSKA (reference sequence). V lost 3 bases and J 4 bases, leaving 14 bases between the germline ends.